This passage covers 28 T cell receptor beta chains from one sample sequenced in a study of radiation and T cells in renal cell carcinoma. This sample's time point: baseline pretreatment blood. Treatment specified: 15 Gy SBRT to primary tumor, nephrectomy 4 weeks later. The repertoire was sequenced with immunoSEQ multiplex PCR; TCRdb's copy has only in-frame clones and lacks some. Here the sample spans about 59,000 clones, just under 80% being singletons. Source: blood, taken from a patient whose treatment included radiotherapy and nephrectomy. These TCRs come from a man in his sixties with renal cell carcinoma.

This clone has at least ten counts. The chain employs TRBV2 and TRBJ1-1, with no clear D. Deletions cut 4 bases from V and 4 bases from J, with 10 bases between. This CDR3 contains 13 residues. CDR1 is SNHLY and CDR2 is FYNNEI in the germline V gene. CDR3 nucleotide sequence: TGTGCCAGCAGTGGCGGGTTGAGCACTGAAGCTTTCTTT. Its protein product is CASSGGLSTEAFF.

This clone was found a few times. The chain links TRBV4-1 to TRBJ2-1; D is uncertain. CDR1 is MGHRA and CDR2 is YSYEKL in the germline V gene. The CDR3 sequence is 15 residues long. V shed 0 bases and J shed 4 bases, with 10 bases lying between them. The CDR3 coding sequence is TGCGCCAGCAGCCAAGACGCATCCGGATACAATGAGCAGTTCTTC. Protein sequence: CASSQDASGYNEQFF.

The chain links TRBV6-6 to TRBJ2-1, with 10 bases identical to TRBD2. Germline V gene sequence: CDR1 MNHNY, CDR2 SVGAGI (reference sequence). This CDR3 is 16 amino acids long. V was pared by 7 bases and J by 7 bases, with 13 bases of the junction left unmatched. CDR3 amino acids: CASKGLAGEVMNEQFF. The CDR3 region has the DNA TGTGCCAGCAAGGGGCTAGCGGGAGAGGTTATGAATGAGCAGTTCTTC.

This chain links TRBV18 with TRBJ2-7; D not certain. The V gene's germline CDR1 is KGHSH and CDR2 LQKENI. The CDR3 has 15 residues. With 5 bases removed from V and 4 bases from J, the gap between germline ends came to 18 bases. The DNA of the CDR3 is TGTGCCAGCTCATCCGCCCCTATAGGGTCGTACGAGCAGTACTTC. Translating gives CASSSAPIGSYEQYF.

This chain connects TRBV18 to TRBJ2-5, with D unresolved. Germline V gene data show CDR1 as KGHSH and CDR2 as LQKENI. Trimming took off 1 base at V and 3 bases at J, with 6 bases between the two ends. The CDR3 runs 13 residues. CDR3 coding DNA: TGTGCCAGCTCACCACAGTACAAAGAGACCCAGTACTTC. Amino acids: CASSPQYKETQYF.

DNA for the CDR3: TGTGCCAGCAGTGAACTGGGTTTGACCGGGGAGCTGTTTTTT. This encodes CASSELGLTGELFF. The chain has TRBV6-1 and TRBJ2-2; D is unresolved. Trimming stripped 2 bases from V and 5 bases from J, with 9 bases between. Germline assignment: CDR1 MNHNS and CDR2 SASEGT. This CDR3 contains 14 residues.

The rearrangement joins TRBV5-1 to TRBJ2-6; no clear D gene. The CDR3 spans 18 residues. CDR1 and CDR2 from the germline V gene are SGHRS and YFSETQ. Trimming cost V 4 bases and J 0 bases, with 17 bases left between them. CDR3 residues: CASSIQTPQISGANVLTF. CDR3 sequence (DNA): TGCGCCAGCAGCATACAAACGCCGCAAATCTCTGGGGCCAACGTCCTGACTTTC.

The chain links TRBV18 to TRBJ1-1; a possible D gene is TRBD1 (5 bases). Trimming removed 3 bases from V and 1 base from J, with 6 bases in between. Germline CDR1 and CDR2: KGHSH and LQKENI. The CDR3 sequence is 13 residues long. CDR3 bases: TGTGCCAGCTCACCTGGACAGAACACTGAAGCTTTCTTT. It yields the protein CASSPGQNTEAFF.

In its sample, this clone was seen once. V and J are TRBV11-2 and TRBJ2-5; D is perhaps TRBD1 or TRBD2 (7 bases each). Germline V gene sequence: CDR1 SGHAT, CDR2 FQNNGV. Trimming cost V 6 bases and J 2 bases, with 22 bases left between them. This CDR3 comprises 17 residues. CDR3: CASRAQGGWTAQETQYF. The CDR3 coding sequence is TGTGCCAGCAGAGCCCAGGGGGGGTGGACAGCTCAAGAGACCCAGTACTTC.

This chain joins TRBV14 and TRBJ2-7, with 7 bases lining up with TRBD2. The V gene's germline CDR1 is SGHDN and CDR2 FVKESK. The CDR3 spans 15 residues. V shed 6 bases, J shed 5 bases, and the junction held 13 bases outside the gene matches. CDR3 sequence reads: CASSLPGAGVDEQYV. The CDR3, as DNA: TGTGCCAGCAGTCTCCCCGGGGCGGGAGTAGACGAGCAGTACGTC.

The J gene is TRBJ1-1, the V gene TRBV30; D possibly corresponds to TRBD1 (5 bases). From germline, CDR1 is GTSNPN and CDR2 SVGIG (reference sequence). The CDR3 has 13 amino acids. V was clipped by 2 bases and J by 5 bases, with 12 bases between them. CDR3 bases: TGTGCCTGGAGTTCATTCAGGGAGACTGAAGCTTTCTTT. Translation: CAWSSFRETEAFF.

The chain carries TRBV18 and TRBJ1-1; D is undetermined. V lost 5 bases and J 4 bases, leaving 11 bases between the germline ends. Germline values: CDR1 KGHSH, CDR2 LQKENI. The CDR3 totals 13 residues. In DNA, the CDR3 is TGTGCCAGCTCAATCGGGAGGGCCACTGAAGCTTTCTTT. As protein: CASSIGRATEAFF.

The chain joins TRBV19 to TRBJ2-2, with a tentative D call TRBD2 (5 bases). This CDR3 spans 14 amino acids. The germline V gene encodes CDR1 LNHDA and CDR2 SQIVND (reference sequence). Trimming removed 1 base from V and 6 bases from J, with 9 bases in between. CDR3 in DNA: TGTGCCAGTAGTATAGGGGAGTCTTCCGGGGAGCTGTTTTTT. It codes for CASSIGESSGELFF.

This sequence joins TRBV5-4 and TRBJ1-6; 7 nucleotides match TRBD1. The length of the CDR3 is 14 residues. Germline CDR1 and CDR2: SGHNT and YYREEE (reference sequence). J gave up 8 bases and V 0 bases, and 2 bases lay outside the gene matches. The CDR3 region has the DNA TGTGCCAGCAGCTTGGGACAGGGTGATTCACCCCTCCACTTT. It specifies CASSLGQGDSPLHF.

This chain joins TRBV9 and TRBJ1-3; perhaps TRBD1 as D (5 bases). Deletions cut 0 bases from V and 4 bases from J, with 5 bases between. CDR3 length: 13 amino acids. The germline V gene encodes CDR1 SGDLS and CDR2 YYNGEE. The CDR3: CASSVGQGNTIYF. Here the CDR3 DNA reads TGTGCCAGCAGCGTAGGACAGGGAAACACCATATATTTT.

The chain couples TRBV30 to TRBJ2-1; 9 nucleotides agree with TRBD2. V lost 2 bases, J lost 9 bases, and 11 bases stayed unmatched. The CDR3 consists of 15 residues. The V gene's germline CDR1 is GTSNPN and CDR2 SVGIG (reference sequence). In DNA, the CDR3 is TGTGCCTGGAGTCCCATAGTAGCGGGAGTGAGTGAGCAGTTCTTC. Translated, it gives CAWSPIVAGVSEQFF.

This clone was seen once. This chain joins TRBV7-2 and TRBJ2-7; 13 bases align to TRBD2. V lost 5 bases, J lost 6 bases, and 4 bases stayed unmatched. Germline assignment: CDR1 SGHTA and CDR2 FQGNSA. The CDR3 loop spans 14 amino acids. This CDR3 is CASSRTSGSPEQYV. As DNA, the CDR3 is TGTGCCAGCAGCCGGACTAGCGGGAGCCCCGAGCAGTACGTC.

The chain's CDR3 is CASSPPRNYGYTF. Written as DNA, the CDR3 is TGTGCCAGTAGTCCCCCCCGGAACTATGGCTACACCTTC. This chain uses TRBV19 with TRBJ1-2; D remains unclear. Germline V gives CDR1 LNHDA, CDR2 SQIVND (reference sequence). The length of the CDR3 is 13 residues. The V end was cut by 5 bases, the J end by 2 bases, with 9 bases between.

The chain has TRBV19 and TRBJ2-7; D might be TRBD1 or TRBD2, each matching 5 bases. V was clipped by 6 bases and J by 7 bases, with 19 bases between them. CDR1 is LNHDA and CDR2 is SQIVND in the germline V gene (reference sequence). This CDR3 has 14 amino acids. As DNA, the CDR3 is TGTGCCAGTAGCCCTCGGAGAGGGGCGAGGGAGCAGTACTTC. Its protein product is CASSPRRGAREQYF.

This chain links TRBV6-5 with TRBJ2-5; TRBD2 matches at 9 bases. CDR1 is MNHEY and CDR2 is SVGAGI in the germline V gene. V lost 2 bases to trimming and J lost 0 bases; unmatched junction nucleotides: 1. This CDR3 contains 15 residues. The CDR3 DNA reads TGTGCCAGCAGTTACCAGCGGGGGGACCAAGAGACCCAGTACTTC. Translating gives CASSYQRGDQETQYF.

This clone was picked up a small number of times. The V and J genes are TRBV5-1 and TRBJ1-4; no clear D gene. Trimming took off 4 bases at V and 8 bases at J, with 9 bases between the two ends. Per germline, CDR1 SGHRS and CDR2 YFSETQ. The CDR3 has 12 amino acids. The CDR3 nucleotides are TGCGCCAGCAGCATAGCGGGGGAAAAACTGTTTTTT. Amino acids: CASSIAGEKLFF.

The chain is built from TRBV11-1 and TRBJ1-1, with D hard to call. With 5 bases removed from V and 9 bases from J, the gap between germline ends came to 13 bases. Per germline, CDR1 SGHAT and CDR2 FQDESV (reference sequence). The CDR3 loop spans 12 amino acids. The CDR3 loop reads CASSATTEKAFF. CDR3 in DNA: TGTGCCAGCAGCGCGACCACAGAAAAAGCTTTCTTT.

The chain links TRBV7-9 to TRBJ1-2, with TRBD1 as a possible D gene (6 bases). The CDR3 spans 18 residues. The ends were cut back, 1 base at V and 0 bases at J, with 18 bases in the middle. Germline CDR1 SEHNR, CDR2 FQNEAQ (reference sequence). The CDR3 nucleotides are TGTGCCAGCAGCTTAGTAGTCCGACAGGCCGCTTCTAACTATGGCTACACCTTC. Protein: CASSLVVRQAASNYGYTF.

J is TRBJ2-2 and V is TRBV7-9; a weak D match, TRBD2 (5 bases). This CDR3 has 16 amino acids. CDR1 and CDR2 from the germline V gene are SEHNR and FQNEAQ (reference sequence). Trimming removed 3 bases from V and 4 bases from J, with 15 bases in between. CDR3 nucleotides: TGTGCCAGCAGCTTGGGCGGGCAGTTACTCACCGGGGAGCTGTTTTTT. This gives the protein CASSLGGQLLTGELFF.

This chain uses TRBV15 with TRBJ2-3, with D unresolved. The CDR3 consists of 12 residues. Trimming removed 1 base at V and 7 bases at J, with 6 bases between. Germline CDR1 is LNHNV and CDR2 is YYDKDF (reference sequence). In DNA form, the CDR3 reads TGTGCCACCAGCAGAGCCCCAAATACGCAGTATTTT. The encoded protein is CATSRAPNTQYF.

The chain recombines TRBV6-1 with TRBJ1-5; D is possibly TRBD1 (6 bases). The CDR3 runs 14 residues. Trimming took 11 bases from V and 4 from J, leaving 18 bases between them. Germline CDR1 is MNHNS and CDR2 is SASEGT. The CDR3 is CAGKGQGRNQPQHF. CDR3 sequence (DNA): TGTGCCGGAAAGGGGCAGGGGCGTAATCAGCCCCAGCATTTT.

Judged by abundance, this clone is medium-sized (0.01 to 0.1%). The gene calls are TRBV7-9 and TRBJ2-5; a possible D gene is TRBD2 (5 bases). Germline-derived CDR1 and CDR2 are SEHNR and FQNEAQ (reference sequence). The CDR3 runs to 16 residues. The germline V and J ends were trimmed by 1 base and 4 bases, with 16 bases remaining between them. The CDR3 DNA sequence: TGTGCCAGCAGCTTAGTGGGCGGTTGGGAGTTAGAGACCCAGTACTTC. Translated: CASSLVGGWELETQYF. Drawing the rest from reference TRBV7-9 and TRBJ2-5, the complete variable domain is DTGVSQNPRHKITKRGQNVTFRCDPISEHNRLYWYRQTLGQGPEFLTYFQNEAQLEKSRLLSDRFSAERPKGSFSTLEIQRTEQGDSAMYLCASSLVGGWELETQYFGPGTRLLVL.

V and J are TRBV5-1 and TRBJ1-1; D ambiguous. The CDR3 is 15 amino acids. Germline CDR1 is SGHRS and CDR2 is YFSETQ. V was clipped by 4 bases and J by 5 bases, with 18 bases between them. The CDR3 sequence is CASSVNLGPGTEAFF. The CDR3 DNA is TGCGCCAGCAGCGTTAATTTGGGCCCCGGGACTGAAGCTTTCTTT.